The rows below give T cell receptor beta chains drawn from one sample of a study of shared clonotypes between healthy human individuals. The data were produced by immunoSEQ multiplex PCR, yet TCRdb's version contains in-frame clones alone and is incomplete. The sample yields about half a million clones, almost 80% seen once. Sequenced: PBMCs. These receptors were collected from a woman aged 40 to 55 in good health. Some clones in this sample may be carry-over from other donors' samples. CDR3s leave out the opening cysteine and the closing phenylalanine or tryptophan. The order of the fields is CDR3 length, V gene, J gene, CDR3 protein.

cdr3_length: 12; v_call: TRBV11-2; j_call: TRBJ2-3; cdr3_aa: ASSLAGTTHTQY
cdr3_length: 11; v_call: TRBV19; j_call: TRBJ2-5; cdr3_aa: ASSIRYQETQY
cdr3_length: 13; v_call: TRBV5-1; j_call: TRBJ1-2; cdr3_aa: ASSPDGSRTDGYT
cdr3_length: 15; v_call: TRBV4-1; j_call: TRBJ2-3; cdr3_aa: ASSRYSSGRMGDTQY
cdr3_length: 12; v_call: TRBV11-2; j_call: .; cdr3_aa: ASSVPGLTYEQY
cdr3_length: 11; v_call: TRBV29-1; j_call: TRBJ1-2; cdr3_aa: RATGGEDYGYT
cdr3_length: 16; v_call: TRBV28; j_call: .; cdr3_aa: ASSLRPSGRGRHNEQY
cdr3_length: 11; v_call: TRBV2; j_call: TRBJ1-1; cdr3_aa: ASRRFFDTEAF
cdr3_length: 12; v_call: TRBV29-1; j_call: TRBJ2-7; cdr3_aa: SVTPGDRSLEQY
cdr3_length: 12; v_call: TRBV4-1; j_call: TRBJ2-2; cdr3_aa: ASSRDRGAGELF
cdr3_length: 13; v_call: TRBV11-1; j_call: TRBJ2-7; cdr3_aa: ASSLGLAGPYEQY
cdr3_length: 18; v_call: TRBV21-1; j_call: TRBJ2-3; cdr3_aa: ASSQKTGPRIKEDTDTQY
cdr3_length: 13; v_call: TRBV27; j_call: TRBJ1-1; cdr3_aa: ATTAVTGKRGEAF
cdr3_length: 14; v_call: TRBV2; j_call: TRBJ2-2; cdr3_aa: ASSPGLASNTGELF
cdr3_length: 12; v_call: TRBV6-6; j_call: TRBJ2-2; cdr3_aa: ASRGPVNTGELF
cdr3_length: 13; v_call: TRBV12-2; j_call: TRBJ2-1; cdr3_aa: ASRTSGVSPHEQF
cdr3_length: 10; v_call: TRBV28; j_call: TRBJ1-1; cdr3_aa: ASHQGSGEAF
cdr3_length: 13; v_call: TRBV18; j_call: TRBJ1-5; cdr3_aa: ASSQETGSNQPQH
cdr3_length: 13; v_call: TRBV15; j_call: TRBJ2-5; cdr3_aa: ATSRDHGPEETQY
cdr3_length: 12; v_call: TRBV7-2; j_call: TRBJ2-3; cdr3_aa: ASSLQLNTDTQY
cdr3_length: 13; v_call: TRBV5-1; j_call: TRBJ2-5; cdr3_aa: ASSPRTGPQETQY
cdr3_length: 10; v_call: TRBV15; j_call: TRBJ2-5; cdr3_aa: ATSRGPETQY
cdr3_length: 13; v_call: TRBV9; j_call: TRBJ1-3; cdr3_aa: ASSRTVQPGNTIY
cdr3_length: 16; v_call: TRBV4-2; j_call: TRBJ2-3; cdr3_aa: ASSQDFVMGTSTDTQY
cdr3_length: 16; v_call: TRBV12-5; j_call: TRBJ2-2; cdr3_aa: ASGLVRGLAGVVGELF
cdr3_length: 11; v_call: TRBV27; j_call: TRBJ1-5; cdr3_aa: ASSFSGKQPQH
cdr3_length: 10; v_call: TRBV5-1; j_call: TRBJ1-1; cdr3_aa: ASSLGTSEAF
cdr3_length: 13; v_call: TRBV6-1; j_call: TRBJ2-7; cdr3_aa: ASSEGTSASYEQY
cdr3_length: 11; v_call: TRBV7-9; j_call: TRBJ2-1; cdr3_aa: ASSHRNKNEQF
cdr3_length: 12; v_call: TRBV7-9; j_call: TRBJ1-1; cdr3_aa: ASATKGQNTEAF
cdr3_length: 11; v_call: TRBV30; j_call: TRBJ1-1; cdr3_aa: AWKGQLNTEAF
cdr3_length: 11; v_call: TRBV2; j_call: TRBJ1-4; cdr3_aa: ASNFIREEKLF
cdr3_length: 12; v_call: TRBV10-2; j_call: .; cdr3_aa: ASSPSGRAGEQY
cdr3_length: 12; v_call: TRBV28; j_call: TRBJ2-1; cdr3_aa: ASKPGGSYNEQF
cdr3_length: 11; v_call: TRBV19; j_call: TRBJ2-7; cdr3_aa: ASGRGQPYEQY
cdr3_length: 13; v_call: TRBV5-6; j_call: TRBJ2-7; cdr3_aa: ASSRKREGRYEQY
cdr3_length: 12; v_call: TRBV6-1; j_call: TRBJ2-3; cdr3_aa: ASSEIPNTDTQY
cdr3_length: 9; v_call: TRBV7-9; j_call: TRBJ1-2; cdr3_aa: ASSSAYGYT
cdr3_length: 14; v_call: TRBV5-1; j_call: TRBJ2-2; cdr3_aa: ASSLGLAVNTGELF
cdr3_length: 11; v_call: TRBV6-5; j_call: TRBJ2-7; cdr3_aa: ASSRDYSYEQY
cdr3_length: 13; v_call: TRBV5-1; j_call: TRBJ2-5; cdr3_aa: ASSLGQGELETQY
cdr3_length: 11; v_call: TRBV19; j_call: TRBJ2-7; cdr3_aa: ASSLGFPYEQY
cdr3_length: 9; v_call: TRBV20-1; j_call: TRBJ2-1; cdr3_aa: SANPAGGQF
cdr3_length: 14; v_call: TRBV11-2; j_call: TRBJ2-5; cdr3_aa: ASSSTSGRRGETQY
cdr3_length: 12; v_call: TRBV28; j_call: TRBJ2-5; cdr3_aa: ASTSPGREETQY